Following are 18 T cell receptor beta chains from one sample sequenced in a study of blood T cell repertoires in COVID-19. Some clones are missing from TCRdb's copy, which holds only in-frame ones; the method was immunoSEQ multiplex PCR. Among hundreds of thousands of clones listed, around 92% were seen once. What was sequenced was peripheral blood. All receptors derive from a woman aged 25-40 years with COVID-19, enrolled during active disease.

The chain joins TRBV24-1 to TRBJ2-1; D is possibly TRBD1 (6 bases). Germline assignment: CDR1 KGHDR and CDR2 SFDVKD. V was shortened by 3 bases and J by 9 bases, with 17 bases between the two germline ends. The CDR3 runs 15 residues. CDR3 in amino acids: CATSDTRRGGGEQFF. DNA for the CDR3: TGTGCCACCAGTGATACCCGGCGAGGGGGTGGTGAGCAGTTCTTC.

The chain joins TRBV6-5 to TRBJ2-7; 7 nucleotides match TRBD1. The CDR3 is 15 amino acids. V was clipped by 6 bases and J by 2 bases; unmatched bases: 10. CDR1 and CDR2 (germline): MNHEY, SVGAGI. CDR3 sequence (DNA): TGTGCCAGCAGCCCCCACAGGGGATCAACCTACGAGCAGTACTTC. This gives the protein CASSPHRGSTYEQYF.

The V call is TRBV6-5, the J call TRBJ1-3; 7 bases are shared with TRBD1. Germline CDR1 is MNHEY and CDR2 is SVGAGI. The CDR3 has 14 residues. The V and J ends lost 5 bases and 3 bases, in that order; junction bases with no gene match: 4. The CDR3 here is CASSTGQYGNTIYF. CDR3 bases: TGTGCCAGCAGTACGGGACAGTATGGAAACACCATATATTTT.

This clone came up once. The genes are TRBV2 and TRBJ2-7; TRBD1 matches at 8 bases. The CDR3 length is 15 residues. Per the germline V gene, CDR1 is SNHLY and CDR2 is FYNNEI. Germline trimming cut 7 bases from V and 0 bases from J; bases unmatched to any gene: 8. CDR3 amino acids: CASKRGQGSSYEQYF. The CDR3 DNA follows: TGTGCCAGCAAACGCGGACAGGGAAGCTCCTACGAGCAGTACTTC.

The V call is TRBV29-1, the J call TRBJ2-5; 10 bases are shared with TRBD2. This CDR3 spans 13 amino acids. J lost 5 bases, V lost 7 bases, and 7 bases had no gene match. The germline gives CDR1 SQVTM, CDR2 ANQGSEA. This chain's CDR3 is CSGLTSGEETQYF. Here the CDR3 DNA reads TGCAGCGGGCTCACTAGCGGGGAGGAGACCCAGTACTTC.

CDR3 sequence: CASSTLAGEGEQFF. The CDR3 DNA reads TGTGCCAGTAGTACACTAGCGGGGGAGGGTGAGCAGTTCTTC. The genes are TRBV19 and TRBJ2-1; 11 nucleotides match TRBD2. CDR1 and CDR2 from the germline V gene are LNHDA and SQIVND (reference sequence). V shed 4 bases, J shed 9 bases, and the junction held 5 bases outside the gene matches. The length of the CDR3 is 14 residues.

The CDR3 spells CASSPGVPYEQYV. The CDR3 nucleotides read TGTGCCAGCAGCCCGGGGGTCCCCTACGAGCAGTACGTC. The chain employs TRBV12-3 or TRBV12-4 and TRBJ2-7; tentatively, D is TRBD2 (6 bases). V dropped 6 bases and J dropped 2 bases, with 11 bases sitting between them. The CDR3 runs 13 residues.

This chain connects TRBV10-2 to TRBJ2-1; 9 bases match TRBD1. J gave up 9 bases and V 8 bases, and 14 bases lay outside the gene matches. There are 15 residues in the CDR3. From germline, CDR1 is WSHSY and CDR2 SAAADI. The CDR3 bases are TGCGCCAGCCGACTTTCCCGGGACAGGGCTGGTGAGCAGTTCTTC. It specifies CASRLSRDRAGEQFF.

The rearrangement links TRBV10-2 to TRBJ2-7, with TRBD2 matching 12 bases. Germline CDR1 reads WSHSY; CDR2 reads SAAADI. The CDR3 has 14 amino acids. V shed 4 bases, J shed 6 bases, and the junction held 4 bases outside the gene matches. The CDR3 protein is CASSVTSGSPEQYV. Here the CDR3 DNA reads TGCGCCAGCAGTGTGACTAGCGGGAGTCCCGAGCAGTACGTC.

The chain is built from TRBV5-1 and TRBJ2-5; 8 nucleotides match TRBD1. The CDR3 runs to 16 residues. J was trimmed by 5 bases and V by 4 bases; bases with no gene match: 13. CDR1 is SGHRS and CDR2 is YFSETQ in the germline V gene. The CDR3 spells CASSIWTGRIGETQYF. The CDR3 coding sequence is TGCGCCAGCAGCATCTGGACAGGGAGAATTGGGGAGACCCAGTACTTC.

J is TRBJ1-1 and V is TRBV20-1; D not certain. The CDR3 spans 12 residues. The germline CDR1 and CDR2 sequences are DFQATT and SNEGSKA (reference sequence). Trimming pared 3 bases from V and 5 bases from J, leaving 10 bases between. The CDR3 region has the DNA TGCAGTGCTAGTATAGCGTGGACTGAAGCTTTCTTT. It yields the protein CSASIAWTEAFF.

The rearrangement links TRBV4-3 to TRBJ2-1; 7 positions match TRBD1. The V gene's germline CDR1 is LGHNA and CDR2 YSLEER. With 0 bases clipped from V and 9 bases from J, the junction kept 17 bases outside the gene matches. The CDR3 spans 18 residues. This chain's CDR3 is CASSQDPLRGRRAGEQFF. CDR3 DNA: TGCGCCAGCAGCCAAGATCCTCTGAGGGGGCGCCGGGCGGGTGAGCAGTTCTTC.

This CDR3 reads CASSPIGTSGSYEQYF. CDR3 DNA sequence: TGTGCCAGCAGTCCCATAGGGACTAGCGGTTCCTACGAGCAGTACTTC. J is TRBJ2-7 and V is TRBV27; 11 positions agree with TRBD2. Germline V gene data show CDR1 as MNHEY and CDR2 as SMNVEV (reference sequence). This CDR3 comprises 16 residues. Trimming at V came to 5 bases and at J to 1 base, leaving 7 bases not matched to a gene.

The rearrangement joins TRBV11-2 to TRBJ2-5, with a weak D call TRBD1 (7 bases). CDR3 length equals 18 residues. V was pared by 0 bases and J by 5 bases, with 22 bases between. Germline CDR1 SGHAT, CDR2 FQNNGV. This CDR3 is CASSLEEGDSPEWETQYF. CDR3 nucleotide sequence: TGTGCCAGCAGCTTAGAGGAGGGGGACAGCCCGGAGTGGGAGACCCAGTACTTC.

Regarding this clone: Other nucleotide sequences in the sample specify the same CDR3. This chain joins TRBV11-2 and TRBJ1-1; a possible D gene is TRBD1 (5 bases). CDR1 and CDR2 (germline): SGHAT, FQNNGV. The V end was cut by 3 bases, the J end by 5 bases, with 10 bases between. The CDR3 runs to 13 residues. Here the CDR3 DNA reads TGTGCCAGCAGCTTTGGGGGAGGGACTGAAGCTTTCTTT. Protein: CASSFGGGTEAFF.

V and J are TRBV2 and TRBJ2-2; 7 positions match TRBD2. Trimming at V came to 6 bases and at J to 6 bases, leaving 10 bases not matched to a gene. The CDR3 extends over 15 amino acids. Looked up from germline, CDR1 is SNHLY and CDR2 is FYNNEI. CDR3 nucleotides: TGTGCCAGCAGACGCCTGACGGGAGGTTCCGGGGAGCTGTTTTTT. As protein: CASRRLTGGSGELFF.

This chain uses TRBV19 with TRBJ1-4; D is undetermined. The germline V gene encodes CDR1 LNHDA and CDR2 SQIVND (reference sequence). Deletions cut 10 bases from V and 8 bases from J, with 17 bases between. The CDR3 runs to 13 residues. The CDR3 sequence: CATTDGVGEKLFF. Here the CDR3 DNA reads TGTGCCACCACAGACGGGGTCGGAGAAAAACTGTTTTTT.

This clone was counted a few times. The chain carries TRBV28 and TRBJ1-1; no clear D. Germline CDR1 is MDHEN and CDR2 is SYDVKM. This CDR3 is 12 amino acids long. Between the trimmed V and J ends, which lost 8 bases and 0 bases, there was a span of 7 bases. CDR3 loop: CASGGLNTEAFF. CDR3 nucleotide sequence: TGTGCCAGCGGCGGCCTGAACACTGAAGCTTTCTTT.